The 10 T cell receptor beta chains listed next were all sequenced from one sample in a study of CD8 T cells in ankylosing spondylitis. Via MiXCR, TCRdb re-called the 5' RACE reads, giving one row per CDR3 protein. This table has 250,000 to 400,000 distinct CDR3 sequences, 11% appearing once. Sequencing used blood, either unsorted or a sorted T cell fraction (not recorded which). The receptors were sampled from a female donor with ankylosing spondylitis or in good health (not recorded which).

This clonotype was detected many times. The gene calls are TRBV12-3 or TRBV12-4 and TRBJ2-7; TRBD1 or TRBD2 may be the D gene (6 bases each). The CDR3 totals 15 residues. Trimming cost V 1 base and J 2 bases, with 12 bases left between them. The DNA of the CDR3 is TGTGCCAGCAGTTTAGAGCCAGGGGAGGCCTACGAGCAGTACTTC. It translates to CASSLEPGEAYEQYF.

This clonotype was detected ten times or more. The rearrangement links TRBV5-1 to TRBJ2-2; D unresolved. Germline V gives CDR1 SGHRS, CDR2 YFSETQ. V lost 6 bases to trimming and J lost 2 bases, with 8 bases between them. This CDR3 has 13 residues. For the CDR3, the DNA is TGCGCCAGCATTCGGCCTAACACCGGGGAGCTGTTTTTT. Translation: CASIRPNTGELFF.

This clonotype was picked up a small number of times. The rearrangement links TRBV7-2 to TRBJ2-1, with TRBD2 identical over 9 bases. Germline lookup yields CDR1 SGHTA and CDR2 FQGNSA. The trim removed 4 bases at V and 3 bases at J, leaving 4 bases unmatched. This CDR3 is 15 amino acids long. CDR3 sequence reads: CASSSDSGSYNEQFF. In DNA, the CDR3 is TGTGCCAGCAGCTCGGATAGCGGGAGCTACAATGAGCAGTTCTTC. Full variable domain (remainder filled in from reference TRBV7-2 and TRBJ2-1): GAGVSQSPSNKVTEKGKDVELRCDPISGHTALYWYRQSLGQGLEFLIYFQGNSAPDKSGLPSDRFSAERTGGSVSTLTIQRTQQEDSAVYLCASSSDSGSYNEQFFGPGTRLTVL.

The chain combines TRBV11-2 with TRBJ2-7, with TRBD2 identical over 13 bases. Germline-derived CDR1 and CDR2 are SGHAT and FQNNGV. V shed 5 bases, J shed 4 bases, and the junction held 5 bases outside the gene matches. CDR3 length: 15 amino acids. CDR3 loop: CASSDGTSGIYEQYF. Here the CDR3 DNA reads TGTGCCAGCAGCGACGGGACTAGCGGGATTTACGAGCAGTACTTC. Full variable domain (outside the CDR3, taken from reference TRBV11-2 and TRBJ2-7): EAGVAQSPRYKIIEKRQSVAFWCNPISGHATLYWYQQILGQGPKLLIQFQNNGVVDDSQLPKDRFSAERLKGVDSTLKIQPAKLEDSAVYLCASSDGTSGIYEQYFGPGTRLTVT.

This clonotype has at least ten counts. V is TRBV20-1 and J is TRBJ2-1; 8 bases are shared with TRBD2. CDR1 is DFQATT, CDR2 SNEGSKA, per germline (reference sequence). V gave up 3 bases and J gave up 2 bases; unmatched junction bases: 9. This CDR3 comprises 16 residues. This chain's CDR3 is CSASSRLALTYNEQFF. The CDR3 nucleotides are TGCAGTGCTAGCTCCCGACTAGCGCTGACCTACAATGAGCAGTTCTTC.

Ten or more counts support this clonotype. The V gene is TRBV20-1, the J gene TRBJ2-7, with TRBD2 matching 7 bases. CDR1 DFQATT and CDR2 SNEGSKA come from the germline V gene (reference sequence). The V and J ends lost 5 bases and 6 bases, in that order; junction bases with no gene match: 4. The CDR3 is 11 residues long. CDR3 residues: CSADSGGEQYF. The CDR3 DNA follows: TGCAGTGCTGACTCGGGGGGCGAGCAGTACTTC.

J is TRBJ1-6 and V is TRBV5-1, with D perhaps TRBD1 (6 bases). Trimming took 4 bases from V and 7 from J, leaving 15 bases between them. CDR3 length: 15 residues. Germline V gene sequence: CDR1 SGHRS, CDR2 YFSETQ. The CDR3 coding sequence is TGCGCCAGCAGCGAGGGGGTTATTGCGAATTCACCCCTCCACTTT. Protein product: CASSEGVIANSPLHF.

In regard to this clonotype: A read error may explain this, as a much larger clone is one base away. This chain connects TRBV29-1 to TRBJ1-5, with D possibly TRBD1 on 5 matching bases. Germline CDR1 SQVTM, CDR2 ANQGSEA. V was cut by 5 bases and J by 7 bases, with 15 bases left in between. This CDR3 comprises 13 residues. The CDR3 DNA sequence: TGCAGCGTTCGGTCAGGGAAGGAACAGCCCCAGCATTTT. Translation gives CSVRSGKEQPQHF.

This clonotype was detected ten times or more. V usage is TRBV29-1 and J usage is TRBJ2-1, with D perhaps being TRBD1 or TRBD2 (6 bases each). The CDR3 is made up of 15 amino acids. Trimming removed 3 bases from V and 0 bases from J, with 12 bases in between. Germline loops: CDR1 SQVTM, CDR2 ANQGSEA. The CDR3 loop reads CSVDGGRSSYNEQFF. The CDR3 region has the DNA TGCAGCGTTGACGGGGGCCGGAGCTCCTACAATGAGCAGTTCTTC.

This clonotype occurred many times. This chain uses TRBV29-1 with TRBJ2-2, with a tentative D call TRBD1 (6 bases). The CDR3 sequence is 13 residues long. The germline V and J ends were trimmed by 4 bases and 4 bases, with 10 bases remaining between them. CDR1 SQVTM and CDR2 ANQGSEA come from the germline V gene. CDR3 coding DNA: TGCAGCGTTGGGGACACTTCCACCGGGGAGCTGTTTTTT. It yields the protein CSVGDTSTGELFF.